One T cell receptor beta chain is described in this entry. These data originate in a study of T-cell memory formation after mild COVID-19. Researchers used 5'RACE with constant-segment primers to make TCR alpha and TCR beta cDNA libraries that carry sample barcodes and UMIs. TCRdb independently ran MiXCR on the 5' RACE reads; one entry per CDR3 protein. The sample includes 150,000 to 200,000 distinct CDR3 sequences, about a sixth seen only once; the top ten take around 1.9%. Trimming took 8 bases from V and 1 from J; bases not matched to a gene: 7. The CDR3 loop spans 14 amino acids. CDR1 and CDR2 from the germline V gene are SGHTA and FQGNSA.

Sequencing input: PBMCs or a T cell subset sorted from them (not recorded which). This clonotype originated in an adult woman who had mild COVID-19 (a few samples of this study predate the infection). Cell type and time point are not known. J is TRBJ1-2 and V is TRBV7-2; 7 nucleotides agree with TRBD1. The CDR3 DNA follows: TGTGCCAGCGGGGGTAACAGGGGTAACTATGGCTACACCTTC. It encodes CASGGNRGNYGYTF.